The entry below gives a single TCR beta chain sequence along with its context. The sample belongs to a study of cytomegalovirus exposure and HLA in healthy donors. PCR involved 60 Vbeta and 13 Jbeta primers. The assay was immunoSEQ multiplex PCR, and TCRdb's table has in-frame clones only and misses some. The table includes about 130,000 clones, over 15% detected once. This CDR3 is built from 18 residues. V shed 3 bases, J shed 1 base, and the junction held 12 bases outside the gene matches. CDR1 LNHDA and CDR2 SQIVND come from the germline V gene (reference sequence). The rearrangement uses TRBV19 and TRBJ2-7; TRBD1 aligns across 10 bases. The sample taken for sequencing was PBMCs. The source is a female donor in good health and CMV-seropositive. The CDR3 loop reads CASSIIFARDRGSYEQYF. CDR3 coding DNA: TGTGCCAGTAGTATCATTTTCGCAAGGGACAGGGGTTCCTACGAGCAGTACTTC.